The 30 T cell receptor beta chains below all came from one sample that was sequenced in a study of regulatory T cells in long-lasting Graves disease. Described time point: newly diagnosed GD, antithyroid drugs for less than 3 months. PBMC-derived RNA was used for the TCR library. iRepertoire HTBI primers and Arm-PCR of CDR3 regions built TCR beta libraries. From the multiplex PCR reads, TCRdb called clonotypes with MiXCR, one entry per CDR3 protein. Of roughly 510,000 distinct CDR3 sequences listed, 15% to 20% are singletons. These records were also assigned to another study, of T cells in Graves' hyperthyroidism and ophthalmopathy.

The sample in question was peripheral blood mononuclear cells (PBMCs), obtained at new diagnosis, from a patient treated with antithyroid drugs. The source of these receptors is a man aged 18 to 35 with Graves disease.

This sequence joins TRBV5-1 and TRBJ2-5; 9 bases align to TRBD2. The junction had 10 bases not matched to a gene; V was cut back by 2 bases and J by 2 bases. The germline V gene encodes CDR1 SGHRS and CDR2 YFSETQ. The CDR3 loop spans 17 amino acids. In DNA form, the CDR3 reads TGCGCCAGCAGCTTCGCTCCGGGACTAGCTGGTCAAGAGACCCAGTACTTC. It yields the protein CASSFAPGLAGQETQYF.

The table lists this clonotype with many counts. The chain joins TRBV6-1 to TRBJ1-6, with D possibly matching TRBD1 (5 bases). The CDR3 covers 15 residues. The germline V and J ends were trimmed by 5 bases and 12 bases, with 20 bases remaining between them. Germline CDR1 reads MNHNS; CDR2 reads SASEGT. CDR3 in amino acids: CASSPWTSGFRPLHF. The CDR3 DNA reads as TGTGCCAGCAGTCCCTGGACATCGGGGTTTCGACCCCTCCACTTT.

This clonotype was detected a few times. The chain carries TRBV5-4 and TRBJ1-5; D not resolved. The CDR3 loop spans 15 amino acids. The V and J ends lost 0 bases and 5 bases respectively, with 12 bases between them. Germline V lookup: CDR1 SGHNT, CDR2 YYREEE (reference sequence). CDR3 sequence: CASSLAGRMDQPQHF. CDR3 in DNA: TGTGCCAGCAGCTTGGCTGGGAGAATGGATCAGCCCCAGCATTTT.

The gene calls are TRBV5-4 and TRBJ1-2; D is uncertain. The CDR3 spans 13 residues. Trimming shortened V by 2 bases and J by 4 bases, and 9 bases separated the two germline ends. The germline gives CDR1 SGHNT, CDR2 YYREEE (reference sequence). CDR3 residues: CASSLRGSYGYTF. DNA for the CDR3: TGTGCCAGCAGCTTACGGGGAAGCTATGGCTACACCTTC.

This clonotype showed up just once. The chain couples TRBV20-1 to TRBJ2-1, with TRBD2 matching 12 bases. CDR3 size: 15 residues. With V trimmed by 0 bases and J by 16 bases, 13 bases remained unmatched. Germline V gene lookup returns CDR1 DFQATT and CDR2 SNEGSKA (reference sequence). CDR3 DNA: TGCAGTGCTAGAGATACCGGGACTAGCGGGTTGTGGCGTTTCTTC. This translates into CSARDTGTSGLWRFF.

This clonotype was recorded many times. The CDR3 bases are TGCGCCAGCAGGGGGGAAGGGGACACTGAAGCTTTCTTT. It codes for CASRGEGDTEAFF. The V call is TRBV5-1, the J call TRBJ1-1; the D gene is possibly TRBD1 (5 bases). The CDR3 is made up of 13 amino acids. Per the germline V gene, CDR1 is SGHRS and CDR2 is YFSETQ. The ends were cut back, 5 bases at V and 3 bases at J, with 11 bases in the middle.

The chain combines TRBV29-1 with TRBJ2-7, with D perhaps matching TRBD1 (5 bases). The CDR3 runs 12 residues. The germline gives CDR1 SQVTM, CDR2 ANQGSEA. Trimming stripped 4 bases from V and 5 bases from J, with 12 bases between. The CDR3 protein is CSVGQGDDEQYF. Written as DNA, the CDR3 is TGCAGCGTTGGTCAGGGCGACGACGAGCAGTACTTC.

This clonotype was detected many times. J is TRBJ2-1 and V is TRBV12-3 or TRBV12-4; D is undetermined. Trimming removed 10 bases from V and 0 bases from J, with 10 bases in between. CDR3 size: 13 residues. For the CDR3, the DNA is TGTGCCACCAGGCCCAGCTCCTACAATGAGCAGTTCTTC. It encodes CATRPSSYNEQFF.

The gene calls are TRBV25-1 and TRBJ1-2; 7 bases fit TRBD1. The CDR3 spans 17 residues. The V gene's germline CDR1 is MGHDK and CDR2 SYGVNS. V trimming: 1 base; J trimming: 5 bases; junction bases outside the gene matches: 13. The CDR3 loop reads CASSESGAGQKSYGYTF. In DNA form, the CDR3 reads TGTGCCAGCAGTGAATCGGGGGCGGGACAGAAGTCTTATGGCTACACCTTC.

The rearrangement links TRBV6-1 to TRBJ1-4; D gene unclear. CDR3 size: 12 residues. Germline V CDR1 and CDR2: MNHNS, SASEGT. V was cut by 6 bases and J by 5 bases, with 7 bases left in between. This CDR3 reads CASRKRNEKLFF. The DNA for the CDR3 is TGTGCCAGCAGGAAGCGAAATGAAAAACTGTTTTTT.

This chain connects TRBV19 to TRBJ1-5; no clear D gene. Germline CDR1 and CDR2: LNHDA and SQIVND (reference sequence). This CDR3 is 15 amino acids long. V lost 5 bases and J 0 bases, leaving 11 bases between the germline ends. This CDR3 reads CASSRQLYSNQPQHF. In DNA, the CDR3 is TGTGCCAGTAGTCGGCAATTATATAGCAATCAGCCCCAGCATTTT.

The V call is TRBV20-1, the J call TRBJ1-6; the D gene is possibly TRBD1 (5 bases). There are 14 residues in the CDR3. Germline-derived CDR1 and CDR2 are DFQATT and SNEGSKA (reference sequence). V dropped 5 bases and J dropped 7 bases, with 15 bases sitting between them. The CDR3 region has the DNA TGCAGTGCTCGAGGCAGGGTGAGAAATTCACCCCTCCACTTT. Its translation is CSARGRVRNSPLHF.

This clonotype was seen repeatedly, ten times or more. The J gene is TRBJ2-3, the V gene TRBV28; D gene unclear. There are 14 residues in the CDR3. Germline CDR1 and CDR2: MDHEN and SYDVKM. V lost 6 bases and J 6 bases, leaving 16 bases between the germline ends. Here the CDR3 DNA reads TGTGCCAGCAGCCACCGACGAAACCCGGATACGCAGTATTTT. It is translated as CASSHRRNPDTQYF.

This clonotype was seen only a few times. J is TRBJ1-5 and V is TRBV20-1; TRBD1 agrees at 8 bases. Losses at the gene ends were 2 bases for V and 4 bases for J; bases not matched to a gene: 4. Germline CDR1 is DFQATT and CDR2 is SNEGSKA (reference sequence). The CDR3 loop spans 14 amino acids. CDR3 in amino acids: CSARRGQGNQPQHF. The CDR3, as DNA: TGCAGTGCTAGACGAGGACAGGGAAATCAGCCCCAGCATTTT.

The chain couples TRBV7-9 to TRBJ2-7; 7 bases match TRBD1. The junction had 9 bases not matched to a gene; V was cut back by 5 bases and J by 11 bases. The CDR3 loop spans 12 amino acids. The germline CDR1 and CDR2 sequences are SEHNR and FQNEAQ (reference sequence). The DNA of the CDR3 is TGTGCCAGCAGCGTAAACAGGGGAAATAAGTACTTC. It is translated as CASSVNRGNKYF.

For this clonotype: At one of its ends the junction is not consistent with the germline gene, which may arise from a read error. The J gene is TRBJ2-3, the V gene TRBV4-1, with 8 bases that match TRBD1. The DNA end is more similar to TRBJ2-5, so the J call may be wrong. In germline, CDR1 is MGHRA, CDR2 YSYEKL. CDR3 size: 14 residues. The CDR3 region has the DNA TGCGCCAGCATCCAAGATCAGGGGGCCGGGACCCAGTACTTC. This codes for CASIQDQGAGTQYF.

This clonotype came up a few times. The chain is built from TRBV20-1 and TRBJ2-1, with D unresolved. CDR1 and CDR2 (germline): DFQATT, SNEGSKA (reference sequence). The CDR3 runs to 13 residues. Trimming shortened V by 3 bases and J by 5 bases, and 11 bases separated the two germline ends. The CDR3: CSARPGFHNEQFF. CDR3 nucleotides: TGCAGTGCTAGGCCCGGGTTTCACAATGAGCAGTTCTTC.

This clonotype has ten or more counts. The rearrangement links TRBV5-1 to TRBJ1-2; 11 bases are shared with TRBD1. The germline V gene encodes CDR1 SGHRS and CDR2 YFSETQ. Germline trimming cut 4 bases from V and 6 bases from J; bases unmatched to any gene: 2. The CDR3 contains 13 residues. The CDR3 DNA is TGCGCCAGCAGCCAGGGACAGGGGGATGGCTACACCTTC. Its protein product is CASSQGQGDGYTF.

This clonotype was counted many times. The chain joins TRBV30 to TRBJ1-1; TRBD1 might be the D (5 bases). CDR1 and CDR2 from the germline V gene are GTSNPN and SVGIG (reference sequence). CDR3 size: 10 residues. V dropped 3 bases and J dropped 7 bases, with 6 bases sitting between them. CDR3 in amino acids: CAWRGVEAFF. In DNA, the CDR3 is TGTGCCTGGAGGGGGGTTGAAGCTTTCTTT.

This clonotype turned up a few times. The V and J genes are TRBV7-2 and TRBJ1-1; no firm D call. Germline V gene lookup returns CDR1 SGHTA and CDR2 FQGNSA. The CDR3 runs to 14 residues. V was pared by 2 bases and J by 6 bases, with 13 bases between. The CDR3 loop reads CASSLITPAAEAFF. The CDR3, as DNA: TGTGCCAGCAGCTTAATCACCCCGGCCGCTGAAGCTTTCTTT.

This clonotype was found a few times. V and J are TRBV5-1 and TRBJ2-3; 10 bases match TRBD2. The J call may be faulty, since TRBJ2-5 better matches the DNA end. This CDR3 comprises 17 residues. Germline values: CDR1 SGHRS, CDR2 YFSETQ. CDR3 bases: TGCGCCAGCAGCTTGGCAAGCGGGAGGGCCGGAGGAGAGACCCAGTACTTC. Translated: CASSLASGRAGGETQYF.

There are many counts of this clonotype. The chain recombines TRBV5-5 with TRBJ2-5; 7 bases align to TRBD2. The CDR3 is made up of 15 amino acids. The J segment lost 3 bases and the V segment lost 5 bases, leaving 10 bases of the junction unmatched. Germline CDR1 is SGHKS and CDR2 is YYEKEE (reference sequence). The DNA for the CDR3 is TGTGCCAGCAGGCGGGGCGGGGGAGGCGAAGAGACCCAGTACTTC. It is translated as CASRRGGGGEETQYF.

This clonotype appeared a few times. V gene TRBV3-1 combines with J gene TRBJ2-2, with D hard to call. The CDR3 covers 14 residues. CDR1 and CDR2 from the germline V gene are LGHDT and YNNKEL (reference sequence). Trimming pared 1 base from V and 3 bases from J, leaving 6 bases between. The CDR3 here is CASSQGLYTGELFF. DNA for the CDR3: TGTGCCAGCAGCCAAGGACTTTACACCGGGGAGCTGTTTTTT.

This clonotype was detected ten times or more. V usage is TRBV2 and J usage is TRBJ2-7; possible D gene TRBD1, 6 bases. Trimming shortened V by 6 bases and J by 3 bases, and 12 bases separated the two germline ends. Germline V CDR1 and CDR2: SNHLY, FYNNEI. The CDR3 sequence is 13 residues long. Here the CDR3 DNA reads TGTGCCAGCAGACGGACAGCCGGCTACGAGCAGTACTTC. Translating gives CASRRTAGYEQYF.

This clonotype turned up a few times. The rearrangement joins TRBV20-1 to TRBJ2-7; D is ambiguous. The ends were cut back, 0 bases at V and 2 bases at J, with 8 bases in the middle. The CDR3 loop spans 13 amino acids. CDR1 is DFQATT and CDR2 is SNEGSKA in the germline V gene (reference sequence). CDR3 nucleotides: TGCAGTGCTAGAGATTCGCTGGCCTACGAGCAGTACTTC. Translated: CSARDSLAYEQYF.

This clonotype was seen repeatedly, ten times or more. This chain links TRBV12-3 or TRBV12-4 with TRBJ2-5; D remains ambiguous. This CDR3 contains 13 residues. Trimming took off 5 bases at V and 0 bases at J, with 7 bases between the two ends. The DNA of the CDR3 is TGTGCCAGCAGTCAGACAAACCAAGAGACCCAGTACTTC. Protein sequence: CASSQTNQETQYF.

This clonotype was counted at least ten times. The chain employs TRBV28 and TRBJ2-2, with 7 positions matching TRBD2. The V segment lost 5 bases and the J segment 3 bases; nucleotides outside the gene matches: 9. From germline, CDR1 is MDHEN and CDR2 SYDVKM. The CDR3 contains 16 residues. CDR3 residues: CASSPRGEADTGELFF. The CDR3 nucleotides read TGTGCCAGCAGTCCCCGGGGGGAGGCGGACACCGGGGAGCTGTTTTTT.

A few counts support this clonotype. V is TRBV6-1 and J is TRBJ2-2, with D unresolved. The CDR3 sequence is 14 residues long. Between the trimmed V and J ends, which lost 8 bases and 7 bases, there was a span of 17 bases. Germline CDR1 MNHNS, CDR2 SASEGT. The CDR3 protein is CASLPVGGSGELFF. In nucleotides, the CDR3 is TGTGCCAGCCTCCCTGTGGGTGGAAGCGGGGAGCTGTTTTTT.

This clonotype has a count of ten or more. The chain has TRBV7-9 and TRBJ2-7; perhaps TRBD2 as D (5 bases). There are 14 residues in the CDR3. Germline CDR1 and CDR2: SEHNR and FQNEAQ (reference sequence). V was cut by 2 bases and J by 7 bases, with 15 bases left in between. The CDR3: CASSLFVGSGEQYF. CDR3 bases: TGTGCCAGCAGCTTATTCGTGGGCTCGGGGGAGCAGTACTTC.

This clonotype was found many times. The chain couples TRBV20-1 to TRBJ2-3; 8 nucleotides line up with TRBD2. Germline V lookup: CDR1 DFQATT, CDR2 SNEGSKA (reference sequence). V was clipped by 0 bases and J by 9 bases; unmatched bases: 17. The CDR3 contains 17 residues. This CDR3 reads CSAREIRGPPREGTQYF. The CDR3 nucleotides are TGCAGTGCTAGAGAAATTCGGGGGCCGCCCCGGGAGGGGACGCAGTATTTT.